The text below deals with one T cell receptor beta chain. This record comes from a study of monozygotic twins with inflammatory bowel disease. TCRdb reprocessed the 5' RACE reads and reports one entry per CDR3 protein, with no DNA. In total, the table holds about 93,000 distinct CDR3 sequences. Germline loops: CDR1 SGHNT, CDR2 YYREEE (reference sequence). The CDR3 has 17 residues. Sequenced: blood. This chain connects TRBV5-4 to TRBJ2-3. The source of this sequence is a human donor with ulcerative colitis or Crohn's disease, or a healthy co-twin of an affected twin (not recorded which). CDR3 sequence reads: CASSLAGSGSGTDTQYF.